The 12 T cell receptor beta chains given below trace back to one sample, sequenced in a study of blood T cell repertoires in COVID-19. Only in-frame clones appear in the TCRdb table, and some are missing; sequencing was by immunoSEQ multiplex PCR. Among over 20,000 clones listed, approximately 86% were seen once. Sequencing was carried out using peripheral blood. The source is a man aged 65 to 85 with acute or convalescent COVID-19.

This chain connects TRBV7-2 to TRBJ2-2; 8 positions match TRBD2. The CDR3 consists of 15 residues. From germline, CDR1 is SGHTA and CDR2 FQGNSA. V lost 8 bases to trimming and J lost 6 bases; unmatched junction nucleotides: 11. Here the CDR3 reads CASGNPGLDAGELFF. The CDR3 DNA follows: TGTGCCAGCGGGAATCCGGGACTAGATGCCGGGGAGCTGTTTTTT. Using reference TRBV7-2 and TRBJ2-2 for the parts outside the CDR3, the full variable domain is GAGVSQSPSNKVTEKGKDVELRCDPISGHTALYWYRQSLGQGLEFLIYFQGNSAPDKSGLPSDRFSAERTGGSVSTLTIQRTQQEDSAVYLCASGNPGLDAGELFFGEGSRLTVL.

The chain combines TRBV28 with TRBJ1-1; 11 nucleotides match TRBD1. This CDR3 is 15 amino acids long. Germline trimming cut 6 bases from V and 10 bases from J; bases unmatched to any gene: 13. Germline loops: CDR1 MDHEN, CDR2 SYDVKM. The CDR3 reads CASSNFPGQGVGAFF. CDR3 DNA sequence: TGTGCCAGCAGCAATTTTCCGGGACAGGGGGTCGGAGCTTTCTTT.

The CDR3 DNA reads as TGCGCCAGCAGCCAAACGGTGTCTAGCACAGATACGCAGTATTTT. Translation gives CASSQTVSSTDTQYF. The chain joins TRBV4-3 to TRBJ2-3; D not certain. Germline loops: CDR1 LGHNA, CDR2 YSLEER. Trimming stripped 2 bases from V and 0 bases from J, with 9 bases between. The length of the CDR3 is 15 residues.

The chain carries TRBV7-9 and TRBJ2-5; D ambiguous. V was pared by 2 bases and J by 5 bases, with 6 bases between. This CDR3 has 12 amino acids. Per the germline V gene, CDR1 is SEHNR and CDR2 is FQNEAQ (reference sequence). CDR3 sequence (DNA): TGTGCCAGCAGCTTAATTTCGGAGACCCAGTACTTC. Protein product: CASSLISETQYF.

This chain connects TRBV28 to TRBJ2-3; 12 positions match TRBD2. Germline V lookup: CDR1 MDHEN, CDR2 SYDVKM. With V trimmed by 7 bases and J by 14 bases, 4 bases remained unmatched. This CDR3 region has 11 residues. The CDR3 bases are TGTGCCAGCACGACTAGCGGGAGTAGGTATTTT. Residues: CASTTSGSRYF.

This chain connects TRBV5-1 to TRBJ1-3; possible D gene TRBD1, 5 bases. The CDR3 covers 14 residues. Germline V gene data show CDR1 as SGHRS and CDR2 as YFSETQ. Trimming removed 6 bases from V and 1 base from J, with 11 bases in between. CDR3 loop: CASTSSGSGNTIYF. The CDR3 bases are TGCGCCAGCACGTCCTCAGGGTCTGGAAACACCATATATTTT. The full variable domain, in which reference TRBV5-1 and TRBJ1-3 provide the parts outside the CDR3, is KAGVTQTPRYLIKTRGQQVTLSCSPISGHRSVSWYQQTPGQGLQFLFEYFSETQRNKGNFPGRFSGRQFSNSRSEMNVSTLELGDSALYLCASTSSGSGNTIYFGEGSWLTVV.

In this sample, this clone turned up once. The CDR3 DNA sequence: TGTGCCAGCTCACCTGAACAGGGGGCCGGCGCTGAAGCTTTCTTT. Protein: CASSPEQGAGAEAFF. The V gene is TRBV18, the J gene TRBJ1-1, with 9 bases aligning to TRBD1. Germline-derived CDR1 and CDR2 are KGHSH and LQKENI. The CDR3 loop spans 15 amino acids. J was trimmed by 6 bases and V by 3 bases; bases with no gene match: 8.

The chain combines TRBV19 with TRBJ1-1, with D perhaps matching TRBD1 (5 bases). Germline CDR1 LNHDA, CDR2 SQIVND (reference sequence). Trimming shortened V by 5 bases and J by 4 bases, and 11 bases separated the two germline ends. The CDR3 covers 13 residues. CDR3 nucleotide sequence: TGTGCCAGTAGTTCCAGGGATTTCACTGAAGCTTTCTTT. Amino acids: CASSSRDFTEAFF.

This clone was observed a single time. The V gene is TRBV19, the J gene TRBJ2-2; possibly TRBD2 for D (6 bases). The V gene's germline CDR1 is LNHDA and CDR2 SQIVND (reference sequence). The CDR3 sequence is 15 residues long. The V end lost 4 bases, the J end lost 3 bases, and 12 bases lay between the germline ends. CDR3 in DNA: TGTGCCAGTAGTACATTGACTAGTTACACCGGGGAGCTGTTTTTT. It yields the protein CASSTLTSYTGELFF. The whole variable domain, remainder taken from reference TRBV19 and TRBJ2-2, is DGGITQSPKYLFRKEGQNVTLSCEQNLNHDAMYWYRQDPGQGLRLIYYSQIVNDFQKGDIAEGYSVSREKKESFPLTVTSAQKNPTAFYLCASSTLTSYTGELFFGEGSRLTVL.

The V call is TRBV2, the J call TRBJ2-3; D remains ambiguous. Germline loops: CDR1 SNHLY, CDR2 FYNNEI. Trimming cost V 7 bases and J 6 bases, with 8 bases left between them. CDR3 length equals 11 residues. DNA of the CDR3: TGTGCCAGCACCCCTCAGGATACGCAGTATTTT. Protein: CASTPQDTQYF. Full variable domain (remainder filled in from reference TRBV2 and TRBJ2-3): EPEVTQTPSHQVTQMGQEVILRCVPISNHLYFYWYRQILGQKVEFLVSFYNNEISEKSEIFDDQFSVERPDGSNFTLKIRSTKLEDSAMYFCASTPQDTQYFGPGTRLTVL.

The CDR3 coding sequence is TGTGCCAGCACCTTGTCGACAGAGTTGGGCGCTGGAAACACCATATATTTT. Translated, it gives CASTLSTELGAGNTIYF. V gene TRBV9 combines with J gene TRBJ1-3; possible D gene TRBD1, 5 bases. This CDR3 has 17 residues. The V end lost 6 bases, the J end lost 2 bases, and 21 bases lay between the germline ends. Per germline, CDR1 SGDLS and CDR2 YYNGEE.

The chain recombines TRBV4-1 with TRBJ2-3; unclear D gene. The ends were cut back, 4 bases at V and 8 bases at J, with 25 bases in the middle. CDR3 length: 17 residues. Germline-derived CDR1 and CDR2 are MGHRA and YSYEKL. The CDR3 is CASSPTLVRFDPSTQYF. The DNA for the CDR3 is TGCGCCAGCAGCCCGACCCTGGTGAGGTTCGACCCTAGTACGCAGTATTTT.